This paragraph reports one TCR beta chain. No antigen is known for it. This record comes from a study of cytomegalovirus exposure and HLA in healthy donors. Study as a whole: Earlier findings included 100 million to 130 million unique TCR beta sequences obtained from 180 million or so T cells.

Overall study findings and caveats: Among TCR beta chains of equal frequency, HLA-associated ones were more clonally expanded in a later analysis.

CDR3 length equals 13 residues. Trimming at V came to 6 bases and at J to 9 bases, leaving 8 bases not matched to a gene. The V gene's germline CDR1 is MNHNS and CDR2 SASEGT. Vbeta (60) and Jbeta (13) primers were used in the PCR. The assay was immunoSEQ multiplex PCR, and TCRdb's table has in-frame clones only and misses some. In total, the table holds 130,000 to 150,000 clones. The V gene is TRBV6-1, the J gene TRBJ2-7; 10 bases align to TRBD1. The receptor was isolated from a man between 35 and 55 years old in good health and CMV-seronegative. Material for sequencing was PBMCs. The CDR3 protein is CASRDRGVPGQYF. As DNA, the CDR3 is TGTGCCAGCAGGGACAGGGGGGTACCCGGGCAGTACTTC.